This paragraph covers one T cell receptor (beta chain) sequence. No cognate antigen has been identified for it. No much larger clonotype is one base removed from it; base qualities were not supplied. This record belongs to a study of blood T cell repertoires in COVID-19 (dated by TCRdb to about 2020). At the level of the whole study: Collaborator samples came from the United States, Italy and Spain and covered acute and convalescent phases of COVID-19. The material from the prospective study consisted of cDNA or gDNA derived from T cells, B-cell-depleted T cells, or PBMCs. The dataset comprised deeply sampled blood TCRbeta repertoires from subjects exposed to, actively infected with, or recovered from COVID-19. The repertoires were made available in a free public database intended to serve as a resource for research on the immune response to SARS-CoV-2. The samples were drawn from two sources: the first 160 participants of the ongoing ImmuneRACE study, and approximately 1,300 subjects contributed by 6 global collaborators. Nearly every sample came with metadata listing a de-identified subject ID, COVID-19 status, age in years and sex. HLA class I and class II types, where available, came from metadata supplied by the sample provider rather than from assay-based typing.

General study outcomes and caveats: How much clinical and demographic metadata was included differed by source and by participant, and the metadata was provided uncurated.

The immunoSEQ Assay, a bias-controlled multiplex PCR, was used to amplify TCRbeta CDR3 regions from genomic DNA. Per the authors' processing: The number of nucleated cells in each sample was estimated by amplification of reference gene primers within the assay. To quantify the absolute abundance of each unique TCRbeta CDR3 rearrangement, sequence reads were collapsed and filtered. Productive Simpson clonality was computed per sample as the square root of Simpson's diversity index over productive rearrangements. This is the immuneACCESS table as TCRdb keeps it, with only in-frame sequences that have V and J called. A part of the clones is gone; compared with another copy, unresolved V genes explain less than half, and the rest is unexplained. V, J and clone size were drawn from that table, and D and trimming were deduced from the DNA. This sample comprises a few hundred thousand clones, roughly 89% of them detected only once. Roughly 0.8% of the sample comes from the top ten.

Collaborating institutions collected whole blood in K2EDTA tubes following their own protocols. For TCRbeta analysis, collaborators shipped samples in one of three forms: frozen whole blood, isolated PBMCs, or DNA extracted from either of those sample types. According to the germline V gene (reference sequence), CDR1 reads SEHNR and CDR2 reads FQNEAQ. From cysteine to phenylalanine, the CDR3 is 15 amino acids long. CDR3 DNA is the only sequence kept; it has 45 bases, read in frame from the first base. The germline ends are 13 bases apart after V is trimmed by 3 bases and J by 5 bases. This receptor chain uses TRBV7-9 and TRBJ2-2; a confident D gene designation cannot be given. Source material: peripheral blood. The origin of this receptor is a man aged 25 to 40 with acute or convalescent COVID-19. The encoded CDR3 is CASSFEQLGTGELFF. The nucleotides read TGTGCCAGCAGCTTTGAACAGCTTGGGACCGGGGAGCTGTTTTTT.